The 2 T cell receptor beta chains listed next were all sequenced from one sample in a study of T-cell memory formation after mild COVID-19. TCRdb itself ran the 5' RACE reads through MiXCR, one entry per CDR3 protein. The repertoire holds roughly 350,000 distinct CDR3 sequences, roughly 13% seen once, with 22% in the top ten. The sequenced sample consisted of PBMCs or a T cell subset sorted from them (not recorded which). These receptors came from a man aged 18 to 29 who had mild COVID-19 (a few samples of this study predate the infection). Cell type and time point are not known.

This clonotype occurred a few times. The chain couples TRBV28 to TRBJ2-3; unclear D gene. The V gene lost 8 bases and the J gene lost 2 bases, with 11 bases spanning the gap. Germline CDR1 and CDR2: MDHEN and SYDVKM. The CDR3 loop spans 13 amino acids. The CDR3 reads CASRKNFTDTQYF. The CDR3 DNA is TGTGCCAGCCGGAAGAACTTCACAGATACGCAGTATTTT.

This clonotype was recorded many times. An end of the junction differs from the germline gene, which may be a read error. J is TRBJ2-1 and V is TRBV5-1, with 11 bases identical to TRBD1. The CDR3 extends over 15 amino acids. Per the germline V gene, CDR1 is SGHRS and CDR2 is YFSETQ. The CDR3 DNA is TGTGCCAGCAGCTCGGGACAGGGGGCCTACAATGAGCAGTTCTTC. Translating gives CASSSGQGAYNEQFF. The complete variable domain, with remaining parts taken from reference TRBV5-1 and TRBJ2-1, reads KAGVTQTPRYLIKTRGQQVTLSCSPISGHRSVSWYQQTPGQGLQFLFEYFSETQRNKGNFPGRFSGRQFSNSRSEMNVSTLELGDSALYLCASSSGQGAYNEQFFGPGTRLTVL.